Listed below are T cell receptor beta chains from one sample, sequenced in a study of shared clonotypes between healthy human individuals. Repertoires were generated with immunoSEQ multiplex PCR, while TCRdb's copy carries only in-frame clones and drops some. Of hundreds of thousands of clones in the sample, around 87% were seen once. Sequencing used memory CD8+ T cells sorted from blood. These receptors were obtained from a man younger than 30 in good health. Each CDR3 is given with its conserved first and last residue. Each record gives: V gene, clone size, D gene, J gene, CDR3 DNA, CDR3 protein. The D gene is left open where the match is weak. Not all rows give a size; the values are once, few, many and, for expanded clones, a class.

>TRBV4-3|.|.|TRBJ2-2
TGCGCCAGCAGCCAAGATACAGGGATGACCGGGGAGCTGTTTTTT
CASSQDTGMTGELFF
>TRBV7-9|.|.|TRBJ1-6
TGTGCCAGCAGCTCGTCTTATAATTCACCCCTCCACTTT
CASSSSYNSPLHF
>TRBV2|.|.|TRBJ1-6
TGTGCCAGCAGTGAGGAGTTGGGACTATGGGGGTCACCCCTCCACTTT
CASSEELGLWGSPLHF
>TRBV5-6|.|.|TRBJ1-2
TGTGCCAGCAGCTTCGGTTACCCACCACCCGGTGGCTACACCTTC
CASSFGYPPPGGYTF
>TRBV6-5|few|TRBD1|TRBJ1-6
TGTGCCAGCAGGAAAGTGACAGGGGGCCGATCACCCCTCCACTTT
CASRKVTGGRSPLHF
>TRBV9|.|TRBD2|TRBJ2-1
TGTGCCAGCAGCGCAGCGGGAGTATCCTACAATGAGCAGTTCTTC
CASSAAGVSYNEQFF
>TRBV7-3|.|TRBD1|TRBJ1-6
TGTGCCAGCAGCTTAATGGGACAGGGGGCTTCACCCCTCCACTTT
CASSLMGQGASPLHF
>TRBV18|.|.|TRBJ2-7
TGTGCCAGCTCACCGGAGGACGAAGGCTCCTACGAGCAGTACTTC
CASSPEDEGSYEQYF
>TRBV27|.|TRBD1|TRBJ1-1
TGTGCCAGCAGTCCCCCGGGACAGGAGAACACTGAAGCTTTCTTT
CASSPPGQENTEAFF
>TRBV5-6|.|.|TRBJ2-6
TGTGCCGGTTCCGGAGGGGCCAACGTCCTGACTTTC
CAGSGGANVLTF
>TRBV5-1|once|.|TRBJ1-1
TGCGCCAGCAGCTTGACGAGATACAGACCGAACACTGAAGCTTTCTTT
CASSLTRYRPNTEAFF
>TRBV7-9|.|.|TRBJ1-2
TGTGCCAGCAGCTTAATTTCAGTTTTTGGGACACTTAACTATGGCTACACCTTC
CASSLISVFGTLNYGYTF
>TRBV21-1|.|.|TRBJ2-7
TGTGCCAGCAGCAAAGGCAAGATCCGGGAGACCTCCTACGAGCAGTACTTC
CASSKGKIRETSYEQYF
>TRBV10-3|.|.|TRBJ2-2
TGTGCCATCAGTGAGTCAGATCGGGGTAGCGCCCTAAACACCGGGGAGCTGTTTTTT
CAISESDRGSALNTGELFF
>TRBV5-1|.|.|TRBJ2-7
TGCGCCAGCAGCTTTAAGGCAGCTATCTACGAGCAGTACTTC
CASSFKAAIYEQYF
>TRBV28|once|.|TRBJ2-7
TGTGCCAGCAGTGGTATCTCCTACGAGCAGTACTTC
CASSGISYEQYF
>TRBV4-1|.|TRBD1|TRBJ1-4
TGCGCCAGCAGCCAAGGGGACAGTTGGAATGAAAAACTGTTTTTT
CASSQGDSWNEKLFF
>TRBV4-1|.|.|TRBJ2-7
TGCGCCAGCAGCCGGACCCGGCGGGACTTCTCCTACGAGCAGTACTTC
CASSRTRRDFSYEQYF
>TRBV4-1|.|.|TRBJ1-2
TGCGCCAGCAGCCAAGTTTCGGGGGAGCCTAACTATGGCTACACCTTC
CASSQVSGEPNYGYTF
>TRBV4-1|.|TRBD2|TRBJ2-7
TGCGCCAGCAGCCAAGTCCACCTAACTAGCGGGTATCCCTACGAGCAGTACTTC
CASSQVHLTSGYPYEQYF
>TRBV7-9|.|TRBD1|TRBJ1-6
TGTGCCAGCAGCTTAGGGGGAGACAGGGAAGGATGGAATTCACCCCTCCACTTT
CASSLGGDREGWNSPLHF
>TRBV6-6|.|TRBD2|TRBJ2-3
TGTGCCAGTCCCACTGGCGGGGGGCCGACAGATACGCAGTATTTT
CASPTGGGPTDTQYF
>TRBV6-4|.|.|TRBJ2-1
TGTGCCAGCAGTGACTCGATTGCCGATGAGCAGTTCTTC
CASSDSIADEQFF
>TRBV5-4|.|.|TRBJ2-2
TGTGCCAGCAGCTTGGCCTTCGGTGGGGGCACCGGGGAGCTGTTTTTT
CASSLAFGGGTGELFF
>TRBV11-2|.|.|TRBJ1-3
TGTGCCAGCAGCTTTAGGACAGCTGGAAACACCATATATTTT
CASSFRTAGNTIYF
>TRBV7-2|.|.|TRBJ2-7
TGTGCCAGCAGCCCCGGTTCCTACGAGCAGTACTTC
CASSPGSYEQYF
>TRBV6-4|.|.|TRBJ2-3
TGTGCCAGCAGTGACTCGGCGGAGCGCACAGATACGCAGTATTTT
CASSDSAERTDTQYF
>TRBV6-1|.|TRBD2|TRBJ2-7
TGTGCCAGCAGTGGGAGCCGGGAGGTAGACTCCTACGAGCAGTACTTC
CASSGSREVDSYEQYF
>TRBV29-1|.|.|TRBJ2-3
TGCAGCGTTGAGACTACGTGGGAGAGGCCCCCCACAGATACGCAGTATTTT
CSVETTWERPPTDTQYF
>TRBV4-1|.|TRBD1|TRBJ2-7
TGCGCCAGCAGCCAAGACGCGACAGGGTTTCCCTACGAGCAGTACTTC
CASSQDATGFPYEQYF
>TRBV5-4|.|.|TRBJ2-1
TGTGCCAGCAGCTCCAGGGGGCTAGCGGGATACAATGAGCAGTTCTTC
CASSSRGLAGYNEQFF
>TRBV6-1|.|.|TRBJ2-7
TGTGCCAGCAATGGGGGAACTTCCTACGAGCAGTACTTC
CASNGGTSYEQYF
>TRBV6-6|once|.|TRBJ1-3
TGTGCCAGCAGCGTAATAACGGGGGCGGGAAACACCATATATTTT
CASSVITGAGNTIYF
>TRBV9|once|.|TRBJ1-2
TGTGCCAGCAGTCTCGACAGCTCCTACCTCTATGGCTACACCTTC
CASSLDSSYLYGYTF
>TRBV4-1|.|.|TRBJ2-1
TGCGCCAGCAGCCAAGTTACAGGGAGCTCCTACAATGAGCAGTTCTTC
CASSQVTGSSYNEQFF
>TRBV27|.|TRBD2|TRBJ2-6
TGTGCCAGCAGTTTTTTAACCGAGACTAGCGGGCCGAACTCTGGGGCCAACGTCCTGACTTTC
CASSFLTETSGPNSGANVLTF
>TRBV7-6|once|.|TRBJ1-1
TGTGCCAGCAGCTTAGTCCAGAACACTGAAGCTTTCTTT
CASSLVQNTEAFF
>TRBV10-2|.|TRBD2|TRBJ2-2
TGCGCCAGCACCCGGAAGCGGGGGGGCCTCATCGGGGAGCTGTTTTTT
CASTRKRGGLIGELFF
>TRBV5-1|.|.|TRBJ2-2
TGCGCCAGCGGCCACGGCTCCGGGGAGCTGTTTTTT
CASGHGSGELFF
>TRBV30|many|TRBD2|TRBJ2-3
TGTGCCTGGGAGGGTAGCGGGGGCCGCACAGATACGCAGTATTTT
CAWEGSGGRTDTQYF
>TRBV6-6|once|.|TRBJ2-1
TGTGCCAGCAGTTACTACAGGGAAAATGAGCAGTTCTTC
CASSYYRENEQFF
>TRBV6-1|medium-sized|TRBD2|TRBJ2-2
TGTGCCAGCAGCGAACTAGCGGGCGCTATCACCGGGGAGCTGTTTTTT
CASSELAGAITGELFF
>TRBV6-1|.|TRBD1|TRBJ1-2
TGTGCCAGCAGTGACCGGACAGGGATTGGTGGCTACACCTTC
CASSDRTGIGGYTF
>TRBV10-3|.|.|TRBJ2-1
TGTGCCATCAGCCCAGCGTACTACAATGAGCAGTTCTTC
CAISPAYYNEQFF
>TRBV7-9|.|.|TRBJ2-1
TGTGCCAGCAGCTTTCCGGAGGTGAACAATGAGCAGTTCTTC
CASSFPEVNNEQFF
>TRBV27|.|.|TRBJ2-6
TGTGCCAGCACCAGGGGGGCCTCTGGGGCCAACGTCCTGACTTTC
CASTRGASGANVLTF
>TRBV4-1|medium-sized|.|TRBJ2-7
TGCGCCAGCAGCCTCCGCGACACGCACTACGAGCAGTACTTC
CASSLRDTHYEQYF
>TRBV28|.|.|TRBJ2-7
TGTGCCAGCAGTTTAGGTGTTCACACCTACGAGCAGTACTTC
CASSLGVHTYEQYF
>TRBV7-9|.|TRBD2|TRBJ2-3
TGTGCCAGCAGCCCTGCCGGGGGGGCTCTCACAGATACGCAGTATTTT
CASSPAGGALTDTQYF
>TRBV11-2|.|.|TRBJ2-3
TGTGCCAGCAGCTTAGGCAAGGGCGGGACGGACACAGATACGCAGTATTTT
CASSLGKGGTDTDTQYF
>TRBV4-1|.|.|TRBJ1-5
TGCGCCAGCAGCCTCGGCGGGGAGGGGGGCAATCAGCCCCAGCATTTT
CASSLGGEGGNQPQHF
>TRBV10-3|.|TRBD1|TRBJ2-5
TGTGCCATCAGTGAGTTCCCCGGGACAGACCAAGAGACCCAGTACTTC
CAISEFPGTDQETQYF
>TRBV7-8|.|.|TRBJ2-3
TGTGCCAGCAGCCGCACAGGCCACACAGATACGCAGTATTTT
CASSRTGHTDTQYF
>TRBV5-6|.|.|TRBJ1-6
TGTGCCAGCAGCTTAACGGGTGATTCACCCCTCCACTTT
CASSLTGDSPLHF
>TRBV5-5|.|TRBD1|TRBJ1-1
TGTGCCAGCAGCCAAGGGGGCACGAACACTGAAGCTTTCTTT
CASSQGGTNTEAFF
>TRBV10-3|once|.|TRBJ2-3
TGTGCCATCAGTGAGTCGTGGCAGACGAAAAGCACAGATACGCAGTATTTT
CAISESWQTKSTDTQYF
>TRBV29-1|once|TRBD1|TRBJ2-7
TGCAGCGTTCAGGGGGCGAGCTCCTACGAGCAGTACTTC
CSVQGASSYEQYF
>TRBV2|.|.|TRBJ1-5
TGTGCCAGCAGTGCCCGCCCTAGGGGGGGGCCTGGCAATCAGCCCCAGCATTTT
CASSARPRGGPGNQPQHF
>TRBV5-4|.|.|TRBJ2-7
TGTGCCAGCAGCTTGGGGGCCTCCTACGAGCAGTACTTC
CASSLGASYEQYF
>TRBV10-3|.|.|TRBJ2-7
TGTGCCATCAGTGAGATTACAGCAGGCTACTACGAGCAGTACTTC
CAISEITAGYYEQYF